The rows below give T cell receptor beta chains drawn from one sample of a study of cytomegalovirus exposure and HLA in healthy donors. TCRdb keeps only in-frame clones here, not all; method: immunoSEQ multiplex PCR. The repertoire holds 85,000 to 120,000 clones, with about 75% as singletons. The sample was PBMCs. These receptors came from a man between 40 and 49 years old in good health and CMV-seronegative. The conserved cysteine and the conserved F or W are not part of the CDR3 here. The size entry is marked missing in some rows and otherwise reads once, few, many or a size class.

clone size	V gene	J gene	CDR3 protein
few	TRBV7-9	TRBJ1-4	ASSRTQGVDEKLF
once	TRBV2	TRBJ1-2	ASKSDKAGYT
.	TRBV13	TRBJ2-2	ASSSTGTTGELF
.	TRBV7-2	TRBJ2-3	ASSPSPGDTQY
.	TRBV2	TRBJ1-2	ASSEAQGKKGYT
.	TRBV19	TRBJ2-1	ASSIDRDFGEQF
.	TRBV4-1	TRBJ2-3	ASSQGASGGHTDTQY
.	TRBV15	TRBJ1-6	ATSREQGQNNSPLH
.	TRBV7-9	.	AALGGSSSSYEQY
.	TRBV7-2	TRBJ2-3	ASSLGSGDTQY
.	TRBV16	TRBJ2-5	ASSQSSGEETQY
.	TRBV5-1	TRBJ2-7	ASSPGQSWREQY
.	TRBV5-8	TRBJ1-1	ASSLRSEAF
.	TRBV6-5	TRBJ1-2	ASSYDPSGGYT
.	TRBV10-1	TRBJ2-7	ASSDPGTGWNEQY
.	TRBV29-1	TRBJ2-2	SVLTAGELF
few	TRBV18	TRBJ1-1	ASSPPQARGTEAF
.	TRBV5-6	TRBJ1-2	ASSFGQGAYDGYT
.	TRBV27	TRBJ1-6	ASSSAGSSPLH
.	TRBV29-1	TRBJ2-1	SVGTDSSYNEQF
.	TRBV19	TRBJ1-1	ASSYGGSTEAF
.	TRBV5-1	TRBJ1-2	ASSKGGQGDNYGYT
.	TRBV9	TRBJ2-5	ASAGTGTGEETQY
.	TRBV5-1	TRBJ2-5	ASSTSGVRETQY
.	TRBV5-1	TRBJ1-1	ASSFTAGDTEAF
few	TRBV9	TRBJ1-1	ASSVGGRGTEAF
few	TRBV6-5	TRBJ1-1	ASSPDITAGAF
.	TRBV15	TRBJ2-3	ATSRIVIPDTQY
.	TRBV6-5	TRBJ2-3	ASRPRGRGTDTQY
.	TRBV12-2	TRBJ2-3	ASRFDRDSPTDTQY
.	TRBV7-9	TRBJ2-5	ASSPDRGGGETQY
few	TRBV7-9	TRBJ2-5	ASSPPYRLAGPQETQY
once	TRBV4-2	TRBJ2-2	ASSHRDPGELF
.	TRBV28	TRBJ1-6	ASSFLGVNSPLH
.	TRBV7-9	TRBJ1-5	ASSIGQSHQPQH
.	TRBV2	TRBJ1-2	ASTGQGGYGYT
.	TRBV19	TRBJ1-6	ASSIMPDNSPLH
.	TRBV7-2	TRBJ1-2	ASSLATQAAGFRGYT
.	TRBV6-1	TRBJ1-6	ASSVGPTGLLSSYNSPLH
.	TRBV5-8	TRBJ2-3	ASSLRQGPDTQY
.	TRBV5-1	TRBJ2-3	ASKGTGGTDTQY
.	TRBV19	TRBJ1-5	ASSRGGFGNQPQH
once	TRBV9	TRBJ2-1	ASSLSGEQF
.	TRBV5-1	TRBJ1-1	ASRQLNTEAF
.	TRBV2	TRBJ2-5	ASSEAPGLSY
.	TRBV5-6	TRBJ2-5	ASSLTDYQETQY
.	TRBV28	TRBJ1-1	ASSLRRGEAF
.	TRBV4-2	TRBJ1-4	ASSQSGQGNEKLF
once	TRBV7-2	TRBJ2-7	ASSLATSGYYEQY
.	TRBV28	TRBJ2-2	ASTEGAGGTGELF